Listed below are T cell receptor beta chains from one sample, sequenced in a study of T cell responses to AZD1222 COVID-19 vaccine. TCRdb's table, derived via immunoSEQ multiplex PCR, lists solely in-frame clones and lacks some. Among around 100,000 clones, around nine tenths were seen once, and the ten largest hold 2% to 2.5%. The sequences come from peripheral blood, collected 28 days after the second AZD1222 dose. The receptors stem from an adult who received the AZD1222 COVID-19 vaccine. CDR3s include the opening cysteine and the closing phenylalanine or tryptophan. D genes are given only for firm matches. Only part of the rows carry a size: once, few, many, or a class if the clone is expanded.

j_gene	d_gene	v_gene	abundance	CDR3aa	CDR3nt
TRBJ2-7	NA	TRBV18	once	CASSPEGPSSYEQYF	TGTGCCAGCTCACCAGAGGGGCCGAGCTCCTACGAGCAGTACTTC
TRBJ1-2	NA	TRBV7-8	once	CASSLAQQNYGYTF	TGTGCCAGCAGCTTAGCGCAACAGAACTATGGCTACACCTTC
TRBJ2-2	TRBD2	TRBV7-2	NA	CASSLLAGLTGELFF	TGTGCCAGCAGCTTACTAGCGGGACTTACCGGGGAGCTGTTTTTT
TRBJ2-6	NA	TRBV18	NA	CASSPIVAEDSGANVLTF	TGTGCCAGCTCACCAATCGTGGCAGAAGATTCTGGGGCCAACGTCCTGACTTTC
TRBJ2-1	TRBD1	TRBV2	NA	CASRAGTGGVNEQFF	TGTGCCAGCAGAGCCGGGACAGGGGGTGTCAATGAGCAGTTCTTC
TRBJ1-2	NA	TRBV7-9	NA	CASSYQPGAFAYGYTF	TGTGCCAGCAGCTACCAGCCGGGGGCTTTCGCCTATGGCTACACCTTC
TRBJ2-3	TRBD2	TRBV5-4	NA	CASSSGLAATDTQYF	TGTGCCAGCAGCTCCGGACTAGCAGCCACAGATACGCAGTATTTT
TRBJ1-2	TRBD1	TRBV5-1	few	CASSLAGTGGGYTF	TGCGCCAGCAGCTTGGCCGGGACAGGGGGCGGCTACACCTTC
TRBJ2-1	NA	TRBV7-3	NA	CASSFLGFDEQFF	TGTGCCAGCAGCTTCCTAGGGTTTGATGAGCAGTTCTTC
TRBJ2-5	TRBD2	TRBV24-1	many	CATSDMGLAEETQYF	TGTGCCACCAGTGACATGGGACTAGCCGAAGAGACCCAGTACTTC
TRBJ2-5	NA	TRBV27	NA	CASSPLGVGETQYF	TGTGCCAGCAGTCCCTTGGGGGTAGGAGAGACCCAGTACTTC
TRBJ2-2	TRBD2	TRBV5-1	NA	CASSTGLAGVLGTGELFF	TGCGCCAGCAGCACAGGACTAGCGGGGGTCCTAGGGACCGGGGAGCTGTTTTTT
TRBJ2-1	NA	TRBV12-2	NA	CASRSKDGTEDKGDEQFF	TGTGCAAGTCGCTCGAAGGACGGAACGGAGGACAAAGGTGATGAGCAGTTCTTC
TRBJ2-3	NA	TRBV3-1/TRBV3-2	NA	CASSQQSTTQYF	TGTGCCAGCAGCCAACAAAGCACAACGCAGTATTTT
TRBJ1-1	NA	TRBV19	NA	CASSHPPGRTNTEAFF	TGTGCCAGTAGTCACCCACCGGGACGGACGAACACTGAAGCTTTCTTT
TRBJ2-7	NA	TRBV18	NA	CASSPNRADSYEQYF	TGTGCCAGCTCACCAAACAGGGCGGACTCCTACGAGCAGTACTTC
TRBJ2-3	NA	TRBV5-1	few	CASSGPNQVRTDTQYF	TGCGCCAGCAGCGGGCCGAACCAGGTTCGCACAGATACGCAGTATTTT
TRBJ2-1	NA	TRBV5-6	NA	CASSLVQGLGSFSNEQFF	TGTGCCAGCAGCTTGGTGCAGGGCTTAGGGAGTTTCAGCAATGAGCAGTTCTTC
TRBJ1-1	NA	TRBV4-1	NA	CASSQEGVAFF	TGCGCCAGCAGCCAAGAGGGAGTAGCTTTCTTT
TRBJ1-6	NA	TRBV30	NA	CAWSVGTRSSPLHF	TGTGCCTGGAGTGTCGGGACAAGGAGTTCACCCCTCCACTTT
TRBJ1-2	TRBD1	TRBV6-5	NA	CASSYSRGDRDGYTF	TGTGCCAGCAGTTACTCACGTGGGGACAGGGATGGCTACACCTTC
TRBJ2-1	NA	TRBV7-6	NA	CASSLAPEQFF	TGTGCCAGCAGCTTAGCTCCAGAGCAGTTCTTC